What follows is one TCR beta chain and its context. Clinical histories supplied by participants themselves formed the basis of cohort assignment. Participants in the exposed group had met a COVID-19 case in the 2 weeks before joining the study. TCRdb keeps only in-frame clones here, not all; method: immunoSEQ multiplex PCR. The data contain roughly 150,000 clones, approximately 80% of them singletons. This record comes from a study of blood T cell repertoires in COVID-19. Source material: PBMCs or T cells enriched from blood (not recorded which). This clonotype was obtained from a man between 65 and 80 years old who had been exposed to COVID-19.

Here the CDR3 DNA reads TGTGCCAGCAGCTTAGACAGGAGCTCTGGAAACACCATATATTTT. Protein: CASSLDRSSGNTIYF. The chain links TRBV7-9 to TRBJ1-3, with D possibly being TRBD1 (5 bases). From germline, CDR1 is SEHNR and CDR2 FQNEAQ (reference sequence). The CDR3 length is 15 residues. Between the trimmed V and J ends, which lost 1 base and 0 bases, there was a span of 7 bases.